This is a list of T cell receptor beta chains from one sample in a study. Using its own MiXCR run on the RT-PCR reads, TCRdb lists one record per CDR3 protein. Among fewer than 800,000 distinct CDR3 sequences listed, 12% to 15% were seen once. Source material: memory CD4+ T cells from blood. The receptors were sampled from a female donor in good health, serving as a healthy control. Both conserved end residues are part of each CDR3. A D gene is named only where the DNA matches it firmly. Clone size, where shown, is once, few, many, or a class for clones that have expanded.

j_call | v_call | clone_size | d_call | cdr3_aa | cdr3_nt
TRBJ2-3 | TRBV4-3 | few | TRBD2 | CASSQDKTSGAYTQYF | TGCGCCAGCAGCCAAGATAAGACTAGCGGGGCGTATACGCAGTATTTT
TRBJ2-3 | TRBV11-2 | few | TRBD1 | CASSLSPTGAGDTQYF | TGTGCCAGCAGCTTATCCCCCACAGGGGCAGGAGATACGCAGTATTTT
TRBJ1-1 | TRBV2 | once | - | CASSDRTNTEAFF | TGTGCCAGCAGTGACAGGACGAACACTGAAGCTTTCTTT
TRBJ2-2 | TRBV6-1 | few | - | CASSVQLEGTGELFF | TGTGCCAGCAGTGTCCAACTAGAGGGCACCGGGGAGCTGTTTTTT
TRBJ2-7 | TRBV11-2 | few | TRBD2 | CASSLDRSGRPYEQYF | TGTGCCAGCAGCTTAGATCGGAGCGGGAGGCCCTACGAGCAGTACTTC
TRBJ2-1 | TRBV6-1 | - | TRBD2 | CASSEYVVAGGNEQFF | TGTGCCAGCAGTGAATACGTTGTAGCGGGAGGTAATGAGCAGTTCTTC
TRBJ2-5 | TRBV5-1 | - | - | CASSLNPRSTQETQYF | TGCGCCAGCAGCTTGAATCCCCGTAGTACCCAAGAGACCCAGTACTTC
TRBJ2-5 | TRBV29-1 | few | - | CSVERQFGTQYF | TGCAGCGTTGAAAGGCAATTTGGGACCCAGTACTTC
TRBJ2-7 | TRBV28 | - | TRBD1 | CASRTTGTGAYEQYF | TGTGCCAGCAGAACCACCGGGACAGGCGCCTACGAGCAGTACTTC
TRBJ2-5 | TRBV15 | few | TRBD2 | CATRRGLAGSETQYF | TGTGCCACCCGCCGTGGACTAGCGGGGTCTGAGACCCAGTACTTC
TRBJ1-3 | TRBV20-1 | many | - | CSQLKHRVTGNTIYF | TGCAGCCAACTCAAACACAGGGTCACTGGAAACACCATATATTTT
TRBJ2-3 | TRBV7-9 | few | - | CASILVAGGTDTQYF | TGTGCCAGCATCTTAGTCGCCGGAGGGACAGATACGCAGTATTTT
TRBJ2-4 | TRBV11-3 | - | - | CASGGSSNIEYF | TGTGCCAGTGGTGGATCCTCAAACATTGAGTACTTC
TRBJ2-2 | TRBV12-3/TRBV12-4 | few | - | CASSLSPVAYGELFF | TGTGCCAGCAGTTTATCCCCCGTAGCGTACGGGGAGCTGTTTTTT
TRBJ1-2 | TRBV27 | - | - | CASSFSNNYGYTF | TGTGCCAGCAGTTTTTCCAATAACTATGGCTACACCTTC
TRBJ2-7 | TRBV20-1 | few | - | CSAQSVGGKYYEQYF | TGCAGTGCCCAGTCGGTGGGTGGGAAATACTACGAGCAGTACTTC
TRBJ2-1 | TRBV7-9 | few | TRBD2 | CASSLVPSGRDNEQFF | TGTGCCAGCAGCTTAGTCCCCAGCGGGAGGGACAATGAGCAGTTCTTC
TRBJ2-5 | TRBV12-3/TRBV12-4 | few | - | CASSRTRSETQYF | TGTGCCAGCAGCCGGACCCGGTCGGAGACCCAGTACTTC
TRBJ2-7 | TRBV28 | few | TRBD2 | CASTPSGDVYEQYF | TGTGCCAGCACCCCAAGCGGGGACGTATACGAGCAGTACTTC
TRBJ2-3 | TRBV6-5 | - | - | CASSYLSGRTDTQYF | TGTGCCAGCAGTTATCTATCCGGACGCACAGATACGCAGTATTTT
TRBJ1-3 | TRBV5-5 | - | - | CASSLELGGAAYF | TGTGCCAGCAGCTTGGAATTAGGGGGGGCAGCCTATTTT
TRBJ1-2 | TRBV7-9 | - | - | CASSNFGGSNYGYTF | TGTGCCAGCAGCAATTTCGGAGGAAGTAACTATGGCTACACCTTC
TRBJ2-1 | TRBV7-3 | few | - | CASSQSANRHEQFF | TGTGCCAGCTCCCAATCGGCTAATCGGCATGAGCAGTTCTTC
TRBJ1-2 | TRBV4-2 | many | TRBD1 | CASSQDLGTGNRYGYTF | TGTGCCAGCAGCCAAGACTTAGGGACAGGGAATAGGTATGGCTACACCTTC
TRBJ1-1 | TRBV7-2 | few | TRBD1 | CASSFPGQAEFEAFF | TGTGCCAGCAGCTTTCCGGGACAGGCAGAGTTTGAAGCTTTCTTT
TRBJ2-1 | TRBV7-2 | many | - | CASSPSRVYNEQFF | TGTGCCAGCAGCCCCTCCCGAGTCTACAATGAGCAGTTCTTC
TRBJ1-2 | TRBV24-1 | - | TRBD1 | CATSPQGLRSGYTF | TGTGCCACCAGTCCACAGGGGCTACGGAGTGGCTACACCTTC
TRBJ2-7 | TRBV7-2 | many | - | CASSLSGGEYEQYF | TGTGCCAGCAGCTTATCCGGAGGAGAATACGAGCAGTACTTC
TRBJ2-1 | TRBV10-3 | many | TRBD1 | CAIKTTGDEQFF | TGTGCCATCAAAACCACAGGGGACGAGCAGTTCTTC
TRBJ2-2 | TRBV2 | - | - | CASSDGANTGELFF | TGTGCCAGCAGTGACGGGGCGAACACCGGGGAGCTGTTTTTT
TRBJ1-2 | TRBV7-2 | few | - | CASSLATALAYGYTF | TGTGCCAGCAGCTTAGCCACAGCCCTAGCCTATGGCTACACCTTC
TRBJ2-1 | TRBV2 | - | - | CASSDEGGVGNEQFF | TGTGCCAGCAGTGATGAGGGAGGAGTAGGCAATGAGCAGTTCTTC
TRBJ2-7 | TRBV7-9 | - | - | CASSLDGSREYEQYF | TGTGCCAGCAGCTTAGACGGGAGCCGTGAGTACGAGCAGTACTTC
TRBJ1-1 | TRBV18 | few | - | CASLGSVNTEAFF | TGTGCCAGCCTGGGATCGGTGAACACTGAAGCTTTCTTT
TRBJ2-3 | TRBV20-1 | few | TRBD1 | CSARATDRGHTDTQYF | TGCAGTGCTAGAGCTACTGACAGGGGACACACAGATACGCAGTATTTT
TRBJ2-2 | TRBV3-1 | few | - | CASSQDTTTGELFF | TGTGCCAGCAGCCAAGATACTACGACCGGGGAGCTGTTTTTT
TRBJ2-1 | TRBV12-3/TRBV12-4 | few | - | CASSLDGMSSYNEQFF | TGTGCCAGCAGTTTAGACGGGATGAGCTCCTACAATGAGCAGTTCTTC
TRBJ1-1 | TRBV6-5 | many | - | CASYPLGNTEAFF | TGTGCCAGTTACCCCCTGGGGAACACTGAAGCTTTCTTT
TRBJ2-3 | TRBV20-1 | many | TRBD2 | CSARDYHTDTQYF | TGCAGTGCAAGGGACTACCACACAGATACGCAGTATTTT
TRBJ2-7 | TRBV5-1 | few | TRBD1 | CASSKGQGNDEQYF | TGCGCCAGCAGCAAGGGACAGGGGAACGACGAGCAGTACTTC
TRBJ1-3 | TRBV9 | few | - | CASRNPGSSGNTIYF | TGTGCCAGTAGGAACCCCGGCAGCTCTGGAAACACCATATATTTT
TRBJ2-1 | TRBV20-1 | - | TRBD2 | CSALPISSGYNEQFF | TGCAGTGCTTTGCCCATCTCTAGCGGGTACAATGAGCAGTTCTTC
TRBJ1-1 | TRBV12-3/TRBV12-4 | - | - | CASSFNSAAFF | TGTGCCAGCAGTTTTAACAGTGCGGCTTTCTTT
TRBJ1-5 | TRBV28 | few | - | CASSLGVIRPQHF | TGTGCCAGCAGTTTAGGAGTAATCAGGCCCCAGCATTTT
TRBJ2-5 | TRBV6-2/TRBV6-3 | few | TRBD2 | CASSYRRLAGYQETQYF | TGTGCCAGCAGTTACCGGCGACTAGCGGGTTATCAAGAGACCCAGTACTTC
TRBJ1-6 | TRBV20-1 | - | - | CSARDRRRGNSPLHF | TGCAGTGCTAGAGATAGGAGGAGGGGGAACTCACCCCTCCACTTT
TRBJ1-5 | TRBV5-1 | - | - | CASRPSDLSQHSNQPQHF | TGCGCCAGCAGGCCGTCTGACTTATCCCAACATAGCAATCAGCCCCAGCATTTT